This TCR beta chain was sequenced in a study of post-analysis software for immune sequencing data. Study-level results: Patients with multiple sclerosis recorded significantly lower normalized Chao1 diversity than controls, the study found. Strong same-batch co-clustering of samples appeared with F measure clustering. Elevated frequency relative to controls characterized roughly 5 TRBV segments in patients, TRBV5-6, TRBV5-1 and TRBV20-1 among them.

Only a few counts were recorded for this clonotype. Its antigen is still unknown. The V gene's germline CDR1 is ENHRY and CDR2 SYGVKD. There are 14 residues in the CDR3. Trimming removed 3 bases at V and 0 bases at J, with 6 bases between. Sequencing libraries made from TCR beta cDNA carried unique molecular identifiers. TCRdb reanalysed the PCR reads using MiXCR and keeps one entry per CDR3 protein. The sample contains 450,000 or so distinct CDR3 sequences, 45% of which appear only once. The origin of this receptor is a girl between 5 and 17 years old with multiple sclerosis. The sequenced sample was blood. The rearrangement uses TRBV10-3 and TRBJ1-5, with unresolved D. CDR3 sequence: CAISDGPSNQPQHF. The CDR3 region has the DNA TGTGCCATCAGTGATGGGCCTAGCAATCAGCCCCAGCATTTT.